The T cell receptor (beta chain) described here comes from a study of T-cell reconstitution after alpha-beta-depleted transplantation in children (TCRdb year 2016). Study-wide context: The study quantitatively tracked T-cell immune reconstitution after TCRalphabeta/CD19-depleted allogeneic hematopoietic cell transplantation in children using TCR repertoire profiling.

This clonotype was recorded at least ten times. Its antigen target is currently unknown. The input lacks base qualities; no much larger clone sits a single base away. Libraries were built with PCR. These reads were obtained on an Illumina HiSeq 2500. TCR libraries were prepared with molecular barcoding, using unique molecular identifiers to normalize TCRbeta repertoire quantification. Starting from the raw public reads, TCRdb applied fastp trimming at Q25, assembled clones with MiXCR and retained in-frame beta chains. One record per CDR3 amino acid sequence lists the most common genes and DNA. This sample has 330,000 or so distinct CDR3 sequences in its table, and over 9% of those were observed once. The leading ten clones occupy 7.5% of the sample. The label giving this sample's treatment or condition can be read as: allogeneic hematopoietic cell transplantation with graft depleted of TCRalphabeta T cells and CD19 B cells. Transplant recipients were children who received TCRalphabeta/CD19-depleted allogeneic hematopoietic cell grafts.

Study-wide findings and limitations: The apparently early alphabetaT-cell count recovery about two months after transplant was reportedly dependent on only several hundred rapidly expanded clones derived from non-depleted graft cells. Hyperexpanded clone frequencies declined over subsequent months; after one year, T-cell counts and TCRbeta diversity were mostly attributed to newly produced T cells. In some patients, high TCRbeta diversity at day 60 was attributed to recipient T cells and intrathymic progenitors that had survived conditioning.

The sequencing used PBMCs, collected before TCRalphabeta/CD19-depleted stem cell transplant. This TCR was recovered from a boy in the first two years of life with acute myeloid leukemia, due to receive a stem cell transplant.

The CDR3 reads as follows: CSVTGQGEYEQYF. Read as DNA, the sequence is TGCAGCGTTACAGGACAGGGGGAATACGAGCAGTACTTC. The chain employs TRBV29-1 and TRBJ2-7, and 10 junction bases match TRBD1. Per the germline V gene, SQVTM is the CDR1 and ANQGSEA is the CDR2. After removal of 5 bases from V and 4 bases from J, the junction retains 5 bases not matched to a gene. The CDR3 contains 13 residues, cysteine and phenylalanine counted. Just CDR3 DNA is preserved here, 39 bases in frame from base 1.